These 27 T cell receptor beta chains originate from one sample sequenced in a study of T cell responses to AZD1222 COVID-19 vaccine. Sequencing used immunoSEQ multiplex PCR; TCRdb keeps in-frame clones, though not all of them. The sample has about 100,000 clones, roughly 84% seen once; the top ten hold around 15%. The input for sequencing was peripheral blood, taken on day 0 of AZD1222 vaccination. The receptors originated from an adult in good health.

In this sample, this clone turned up a few times. The V call is TRBV9, the J call TRBJ1-2, with D possibly TRBD1 on 5 matching bases. V lost 4 bases and J 2 bases, leaving 9 bases between the germline ends. Germline loops: CDR1 SGDLS, CDR2 YYNGEE. The CDR3 contains 13 residues. Written as DNA, the CDR3 is TGTGCCAGCAGCTTCGACAGCAACTATGGCTACACCTTC. Protein product: CASSFDSNYGYTF.

The chain carries TRBV11-2 and TRBJ2-1; 7 bases align to TRBD2. V was clipped by 5 bases and J by 2 bases; unmatched bases: 6. Germline V gene lookup returns CDR1 SGHAT and CDR2 FQNNGV. The CDR3 sequence is 15 residues long. The DNA for the CDR3 is TGTGCCAGCAGCACCGGAGGGACTACCTACAATGAGCAGTTCTTC. Protein product: CASSTGGTTYNEQFF.

V and J are TRBV2 and TRBJ2-3, with D possibly being TRBD2 (6 bases). V was cut by 3 bases and J by 11 bases, with 12 bases left in between. This CDR3 has 12 amino acids. Germline V gene sequence: CDR1 SNHLY, CDR2 FYNNEI. This chain's CDR3 is CASSDGLSKQYF. In DNA, the CDR3 is TGTGCCAGCAGTGACGGACTATCCAAGCAGTATTTT.

In DNA, the CDR3 is TGTGCCAGCAGTGAATCGAAGGCTCGGCATTTT. Translation gives CASSESKARHF. V usage is TRBV2 and J usage is TRBJ1-5; D ambiguous. This CDR3 spans 11 amino acids. Germline V gene data show CDR1 as SNHLY and CDR2 as FYNNEI. The V end lost 2 bases, the J end lost 15 bases, and 11 bases lay between the germline ends.

The chain carries TRBV28 and TRBJ1-4, with D unresolved. The CDR3 spans 15 residues. Per the germline V gene, CDR1 is MDHEN and CDR2 is SYDVKM. Trimming took off 1 base at V and 0 bases at J, with 6 bases between the two ends. CDR3 sequence: CASSLFQTTNEKLFF. CDR3 DNA: TGTGCCAGCAGTTTATTCCAGACAACTAATGAAAAACTGTTTTTT.

The V call is TRBV19, the J call TRBJ2-7, with D possibly TRBD2 on 5 matching bases. The CDR3 is 14 residues long. The germline V gene encodes CDR1 LNHDA and CDR2 SQIVND (reference sequence). The V and J ends lost 4 bases and 5 bases respectively, with 15 bases between them. The CDR3 DNA follows: TGTGCCAGTAGTACTAACCCGGGAACTCACGAGCAGTACTTC. Its translation is CASSTNPGTHEQYF.

The V and J genes are TRBV2 and TRBJ1-6; TRBD1 is a possible D gene (5 bases). V gave up 6 bases and J gave up 4 bases, with 10 bases separating them. This CDR3 has 14 amino acids. Germline lookup yields CDR1 SNHLY and CDR2 FYNNEI. The CDR3 loop is CASRGTEYNSPLHF. CDR3 sequence (DNA): TGTGCCAGCAGGGGGACGGAATATAATTCACCCCTCCACTTT.

This sequence joins TRBV27 and TRBJ2-3, with D uncertain. V was pared by 10 bases and J by 4 bases, with 12 bases between. This CDR3 spans 12 amino acids. Germline V CDR1 and CDR2: MNHEY, SMNVEV (reference sequence). The chain's CDR3 is CATAVSPDTQYF. In DNA form, the CDR3 reads TGTGCCACCGCGGTGAGCCCAGATACGCAGTATTTT.

The rearrangement uses TRBV6-2 or TRBV6-3 and TRBJ2-7; D is possibly TRBD2 (6 bases). In germline, CDR1 is MNHEY, CDR2 SVGEGT. Trimming stripped 4 bases from V and 4 bases from J, with 14 bases between. CDR3 length equals 14 residues. The CDR3 region has the DNA TGTGCCAGCAGTTTAGGAGGGAGTGTTTACGAGCAGTACTTC. This translates into CASSLGGSVYEQYF.

This chain connects TRBV7-9 to TRBJ1-2; TRBD1 might be the D (5 bases). V was cut by 0 bases and J by 3 bases, with 8 bases left in between. Germline V gene lookup returns CDR1 SEHNR and CDR2 FQNEAQ (reference sequence). This CDR3 has 14 amino acids. The CDR3 region has the DNA TGTGCCAGCAGCTTAGCAGGGGTTGACTATGGCTACACCTTC. Translated, it gives CASSLAGVDYGYTF.

This rearrangement joins TRBV28 to TRBJ2-1; perhaps TRBD1 as D (6 bases). CDR1 is MDHEN and CDR2 is SYDVKM in the germline V gene. The CDR3 runs 15 residues. Between the trimmed V and J ends, which lost 3 bases and 0 bases, there was a span of 9 bases. The CDR3 DNA sequence: TGTGCCAGCAGTTTGGTAGGGGGCTCCTACAATGAGCAGTTCTTC. It translates to CASSLVGGSYNEQFF. Combining the CDR3 with reference TRBV28 and TRBJ2-1 gives the whole variable domain DVKVTQSSRYLVKRTGEKVFLECVQDMDHENMFWYRQDPGLGLRLIYFSYDVKMKEKGDIPEGYSVSREKKERFSLILESASTNQTSMYLCASSLVGGSYNEQFFGPGTRLTVL.

J is TRBJ1-1 and V is TRBV3-1 (or the pseudogene TRBV3-2), with a weak D call TRBD1 (5 bases). V was trimmed by 2 bases and J by 3 bases, leaving 13 bases between them. Germline CDR1 is LGHDT and CDR2 is YNNKEL (reference sequence). This CDR3 has 15 amino acids. As DNA, the CDR3 is TGTGCCAGCAGCCAAAAATTTACAGGTTACACTGAAGCTTTCTTT. It specifies CASSQKFTGYTEAFF.

This clone has only one observation. The J gene is TRBJ2-2, the V gene TRBV6-1; TRBD1 agrees at 10 bases. The CDR3 length is 15 residues. Germline V gene data show CDR1 as MNHNS and CDR2 as SASEGT. V lost 6 bases and J lost 5; bases outside the gene matches: 6. The CDR3 spells CASSLGQGRTGELFF. For the CDR3, the DNA is TGTGCCAGCAGCCTGGGACAGGGGCGGACCGGGGAGCTGTTTTTT.

The CDR3: CASSRDIYNSPLHF. The CDR3 DNA reads TGTGCCAGCAGTCGGGACATCTATAATTCACCCCTCCACTTT. V is TRBV6-5 and J is TRBJ1-6; D perhaps matches TRBD1 (6 bases). This CDR3 is built from 14 residues. With 5 bases removed from V and 3 bases from J, the gap between germline ends came to 8 bases. CDR1 and CDR2 (germline): MNHEY, SVGAGI.

This clone was observed a handful of times. V usage is TRBV11-3 and J usage is TRBJ1-2, with D uncertain. Trimming took off 2 bases at V and 2 bases at J, with 15 bases between the two ends. The CDR3 runs to 16 residues. Germline V gene sequence: CDR1 SGHNT, CDR2 YENEEA. CDR3 nucleotides: TGTGCCAGCAGCTTAAGGTTGGCGTCGGCGAACTATGGCTACACCTTC. Translation gives CASSLRLASANYGYTF.

The chain joins TRBV19 to TRBJ2-2; 8 bases fit TRBD2. Germline lookup yields CDR1 LNHDA and CDR2 SQIVND (reference sequence). CDR3 length equals 17 residues. V gave up 1 base and J gave up 5 bases; unmatched junction bases: 9. The CDR3 reads CASSIGGGASGTGELFF. The CDR3 region has the DNA TGTGCCAGTAGTATAGGAGGCGGGGCTAGCGGGACCGGGGAGCTGTTTTTT. Looking up the rest from reference TRBV19 and TRBJ2-2 gives the full variable domain: DGGITQSPKYLFRKEGQNVTLSCEQNLNHDAMYWYRQDPGQGLRLIYYSQIVNDFQKGDIAEGYSVSREKKESFPLTVTSAQKNPTAFYLCASSIGGGASGTGELFFGEGSRLTVL.

This clone was observed a few times. This chain uses TRBV19 with TRBJ1-3; D gene unclear. In germline, CDR1 is LNHDA, CDR2 SQIVND (reference sequence). V lost 3 bases to trimming and J lost 2 bases, with 8 bases between them. The CDR3 extends over 14 amino acids. This CDR3 reads CASSIREAGNTIYF. DNA of the CDR3: TGTGCCAGTAGTATCCGGGAAGCTGGAAACACCATATATTTT.

This chain connects TRBV10-2 to TRBJ1-6, with 7 bases fitting TRBD1. The trim removed 6 bases at V and 0 bases at J, leaving 5 bases unmatched. The germline V gene has CDR1 WSHSY and CDR2 SAAADI. CDR3 length: 16 residues. The CDR3 here is CASRGTASSYNSPLHF. CDR3 nucleotide sequence: TGCGCCAGCAGGGGGACAGCCAGCTCCTATAATTCACCCCTCCACTTT.

The chain combines TRBV20-1 with TRBJ1-2; D may be TRBD1 (6 bases). The germline V and J ends were trimmed by 2 bases and 8 bases, with 9 bases remaining between them. This CDR3 comprises 11 residues. Per germline, CDR1 DFQATT and CDR2 SNEGSKA (reference sequence). Here the CDR3 reads CSARQGWGYTF. The CDR3 region has the DNA TGCAGTGCTAGACAGGGGTGGGGCTACACCTTC.

The rearrangement uses TRBV6-5 and TRBJ1-2; D gene ambiguous. V was clipped by 2 bases and J by 8 bases, with 15 bases between them. The V gene's germline CDR1 is MNHEY and CDR2 SVGAGI. CDR3 size: 14 residues. The CDR3: CASSYMTSAGGYTF. As DNA, the CDR3 is TGTGCCAGCAGTTACATGACCTCAGCGGGCGGCTACACCTTC.

As DNA, the CDR3 is TGTGCCACCAGCATAGATCAGGGGAACTATGGCTACACCTTC. Translating gives CATSIDQGNYGYTF. The rearrangement joins TRBV15 to TRBJ1-2, with D perhaps matching TRBD1 (6 bases). The CDR3 loop spans 14 amino acids. The V gene's germline CDR1 is LNHNV and CDR2 YYDKDF (reference sequence). Trimming cost V 4 bases and J 2 bases, with 11 bases left between them. The full variable domain, in which reference TRBV15 and TRBJ1-2 provide the parts outside the CDR3, is DAMVIQNPRYQVTQFGKPVTLSCSQTLNHNVMYWYQQKSSQAPKLLFHYYDKDFNNEADTPDNFQSRRPNTSFCFLDIRSPGLGDTAMYLCATSIDQGNYGYTFGSGTRLTVV.

The CDR3 sequence is CASSLLAGGPGNEQFF. The CDR3 DNA follows: TGCGCCAGCAGTCTACTAGCGGGGGGGCCGGGGAATGAGCAGTTCTTC. The chain uses TRBV5-1 and TRBJ2-1, with 13 nucleotides matching TRBD2. V dropped 5 bases and J dropped 7; count of bases not matched to a gene: 9. The V gene's germline CDR1 is SGHRS and CDR2 YFSETQ. CDR3 length: 16 residues. Variable domain in full (rest from reference TRBV5-1 and TRBJ2-1): KAGVTQTPRYLIKTRGQQVTLSCSPISGHRSVSWYQQTPGQGLQFLFEYFSETQRNKGNFPGRFSGRQFSNSRSEMNVSTLELGDSALYLCASSLLAGGPGNEQFFGPGTRLTVL.

The rearrangement links TRBV27 to TRBJ1-1; D is ambiguous. CDR3 length equals 15 residues. CDR1 is MNHEY and CDR2 is SMNVEV in the germline V gene (reference sequence). V dropped 7 bases and J dropped 4 bases, with 19 bases sitting between them. CDR3 protein: CASTLSTRTPTEAFF. CDR3 DNA: TGTGCCAGCACATTGTCGACCCGCACTCCCACTGAAGCTTTCTTT.

This clone has only one observation. The gene calls are TRBV2 and TRBJ2-7; D is perhaps TRBD2 (6 bases). This CDR3 is built from 12 residues. Looked up from germline, CDR1 is SNHLY and CDR2 is FYNNEI. With 11 bases removed from V and 0 bases from J, the gap between germline ends came to 11 bases. CDR3 sequence: CAGRTDSYEQYV. In DNA, the CDR3 is TGTGCCGGGAGGACTGACTCCTACGAGCAGTACGTC.

In its sample, this clone was seen a few times. V usage is TRBV27 and J usage is TRBJ1-5; D is perhaps TRBD1 (6 bases). V was cut by 5 bases and J by 11 bases, with 16 bases left in between. The CDR3 totals 13 residues. Germline V gives CDR1 MNHEY, CDR2 SMNVEV (reference sequence). The CDR3 is CASSPGGGRSQHF. In nucleotides, the CDR3 is TGTGCCAGCAGTCCGGGGGGGGGCCGCTCCCAGCATTTT.

The rearrangement links TRBV5-1 to TRBJ1-4, with a tentative D call TRBD1 (6 bases). Trimming removed 0 bases at V and 8 bases at J, with 8 bases between. The length of the CDR3 is 13 residues. CDR1 SGHRS and CDR2 YFSETQ come from the germline V gene. As DNA, the CDR3 is TGCGCCAGCAGCTTGGCAGGGGAAGAAAAACTGTTTTTT. Residues: CASSLAGEEKLFF.

The table lists this clone with a few counts. The chain recombines TRBV11-1 with TRBJ2-7; 7 nucleotides match TRBD1. Unmatched junction bases numbered 4, after V lost 5 bases and J lost 3 bases. There are 13 residues in the CDR3. Germline-derived CDR1 and CDR2 are SGHAT and FQDESV (reference sequence). This CDR3 is CASSLGQVYEQYF. CDR3 bases: TGTGCCAGCAGCCTAGGACAGGTCTACGAGCAGTACTTC. The whole variable domain, filled in from reference TRBV11-1 and TRBJ2-7, reads EAEVAQSPRYKITEKSQAVAFWCDPISGHATLYWYRQILGQGPELLVQFQDESVVDDSQLPKDRFSAERLKGVDSTLKIQPAELGDSAMYLCASSLGQVYEQYFGPGTRLTVT.